The 31 T cell receptor beta chains below come from one sample, sequenced in a study of blood T cell repertoires in COVID-19. Using immunoSEQ multiplex PCR, the repertoire was profiled, and TCRdb retains in-frame clones only, with some absent. Counted here are hundreds of thousands of clones, 70% to 90% occurring once; the ten biggest clones make up roughly 0.78%. What was sequenced was peripheral blood. Receptor source: a man between 18 and 29 years old with COVID-19, enrolled during active disease.

The genes are TRBV19 and TRBJ2-5; the D gene is possibly TRBD1 (6 bases). Germline CDR1 reads LNHDA; CDR2 reads SQIVND (reference sequence). Trimming shortened V by 8 bases and J by 5 bases, and 18 bases separated the two germline ends. The CDR3 consists of 14 residues. CDR3 in DNA: TGTGCCAGTGGAACAGGGTTAGACGGCGAGACCCAGTACTTC. This translates into CASGTGLDGETQYF.

The chain combines TRBV11-3 with TRBJ2-3; D is possibly TRBD2 (5 bases). The V gene's germline CDR1 is SGHNT and CDR2 YENEEA. The CDR3 runs 14 residues. The V and J ends lost 1 base and 5 bases respectively, with 10 bases between them. The CDR3 region is CASSLVLAGDTQYF. In nucleotides, the CDR3 is TGTGCCAGCAGCTTAGTCCTAGCTGGAGATACGCAGTATTTT.

The rearrangement links TRBV18 to TRBJ1-6; 7 bases match TRBD1. Per germline, CDR1 KGHSH and CDR2 LQKENI. Trimming took 4 bases from V and 8 from J; bases not matched to a gene: 14. This CDR3 comprises 17 residues. CDR3 protein: CASSLLQGRSADSPLHF. DNA for the CDR3: TGTGCCAGCTCACTGCTACAGGGGCGTAGTGCCGATTCACCCCTCCACTTT. Full variable domain (rest looked up from reference TRBV18 and TRBJ1-6): NAGVMQNPRHLVRRRGQEARLRCSPMKGHSHVYWYRQLPEEGLKFMVYLQKENIIDESGMPKERFSAEFPKEGPSILRIQQVVRGDSAAYFCASSLLQGRSADSPLHFGNGTRLTVT.

The chain links TRBV6-5 to TRBJ1-3, with a tentative D call TRBD1 (6 bases). V dropped 4 bases and J dropped 0 bases, with 10 bases sitting between them. Germline values: CDR1 MNHEY, CDR2 SVGAGI. The CDR3 totals 15 residues. CDR3 sequence: CASSSGQTSGNTIYF. CDR3 in DNA: TGTGCCAGCAGTTCGGGACAAACCTCTGGAAACACCATATATTTT.

CDR3 DNA sequence: TGTGCCAGCAGCTCGAGTCCCGAACCCTACGAGCAGTACTTC. Amino acid sequence: CASSSSPEPYEQYF. The chain links TRBV5-5 to TRBJ2-7; no clear D gene. This CDR3 spans 14 amino acids. Germline V gives CDR1 SGHKS, CDR2 YYEKEE (reference sequence). The germline V and J ends were trimmed by 3 bases and 2 bases, with 12 bases remaining between them.

The V gene is TRBV2, the J gene TRBJ1-5; no clear D. The CDR3 is made up of 13 amino acids. Trimming left V 3 bases short and J 9 bases short, with 12 bases between. The germline CDR1 and CDR2 sequences are SNHLY and FYNNEI. Written as DNA, the CDR3 is TGTGCCAGCAGTGAGTTCACTCCGGGGCCCCAGCATTTT. Translated, it gives CASSEFTPGPQHF.

The chain links TRBV25-1 to TRBJ1-1; 8 bases match TRBD1. V dropped 5 bases and J dropped 4; count of bases not matched to a gene: 15. This CDR3 region has 17 residues. Germline V CDR1 and CDR2: MGHDK, SYGVNS. In DNA form, the CDR3 reads TGTGCCAGCAGTAAACCGTCAGGGGGCTCGGGCAGCACTGAAGCTTTCTTT. Translated: CASSKPSGGSGSTEAFF.

This chain uses TRBV12-5 with TRBJ2-1, with TRBD1 matching over 7 bases. The CDR3 totals 15 residues. Trimming removed 5 bases from V and 0 bases from J; junction bases left unmatched: 4. Per the germline V gene, CDR1 is LGHNT and CDR2 is FRNRAP. The CDR3 here is CASGPRQGSYNEQFF. DNA of the CDR3: TGTGCTAGTGGTCCGCGACAGGGCTCCTACAATGAGCAGTTCTTC.

This chain connects TRBV5-5 to TRBJ2-3; no clear D. Germline V gene lookup returns CDR1 SGHKS and CDR2 YYEKEE (reference sequence). CDR3 size: 14 residues. V lost 4 bases and J 2 bases, leaving 11 bases between the germline ends. This CDR3 reads CASSLDTNTDTQYF. The CDR3 bases are TGTGCCAGCAGCCTCGACACAAACACAGATACGCAGTATTTT.

The chain joins TRBV6-5 to TRBJ1-6, with D perhaps TRBD1 (6 bases). This CDR3 has 14 residues. V was pared by 7 bases and J by 9 bases, with 16 bases between. The germline V gene encodes CDR1 MNHEY and CDR2 SVGAGI. DNA of the CDR3: TGTGCCAGCAAGGCAGGGGCGATCAGTTCACCCCTCCACTTT. Translation gives CASKAGAISSPLHF.

The chain recombines TRBV6-5 with TRBJ2-2; D might be TRBD2 (6 bases). This CDR3 spans 13 amino acids. Germline lookup yields CDR1 MNHEY and CDR2 SVGAGI. V was clipped by 6 bases and J by 6 bases, with 11 bases between them. The CDR3 is CASSRLVSGELFF. DNA for the CDR3: TGTGCCAGCAGCAGACTAGTTTCCGGGGAGCTGTTTTTT.

The CDR3 region has the DNA TGTGCCAGCAGCTTAGTAGGTGGGCTAGCGGGGGAGACCCAGTACTTC. Amino acids: CASSLVGGLAGETQYF. V gene TRBV11-3 combines with J gene TRBJ2-5, with 9 bases lining up with TRBD2. The V gene's germline CDR1 is SGHNT and CDR2 YENEEA. This CDR3 spans 16 amino acids. The trim removed 1 base at V and 5 bases at J, leaving 8 bases unmatched.

This clone was seen once. CDR3 residues: CASSTRSGTSSSSYEQYF. The DNA for the CDR3 is TGTGCCAGTAGTACCCGATCAGGGACTAGTAGTAGTAGTTACGAGCAGTACTTC. V is TRBV19 and J is TRBJ2-7, with 8 bases lining up with TRBD2. Unmatched junction bases numbered 18, after V lost 4 bases and J lost 4 bases. From germline, CDR1 is LNHDA and CDR2 SQIVND (reference sequence). The CDR3 has 18 residues.

This clone appeared a single time. As DNA, the CDR3 is TGTGCCAGCAGCACATTACAAGGAGGGACCGGGGAGCTGTTTTTT. This encodes CASSTLQGGTGELFF. This chain joins TRBV7-8 and TRBJ2-2; a possible D gene is TRBD2 (6 bases). The CDR3 is 15 residues long. V was pared by 5 bases and J by 5 bases, with 15 bases between. CDR1 and CDR2 from the germline V gene are SGHVS and FQNEAQ.

This chain connects TRBV11-3 to TRBJ1-2, with unresolved D. CDR1 and CDR2 from the germline V gene are SGHNT and YENEEA. The ends were cut back, 1 base at V and 7 bases at J, with 10 bases in the middle. The CDR3 is made up of 13 amino acids. The CDR3 region has the DNA TGTGCCAGCAGCTTAGCCTCGGGTGCTGGCTACACCTTC. It codes for CASSLASGAGYTF. The full variable domain, with the rest looked up from reference TRBV11-3 and TRBJ1-2, is EAGVVQSPRYKIIEKKQPVAFWCNPISGHNTLYWYLQNLGQGPELLIRYENEEAVDDSQLPKDRFSAERLKGVDSTLKIQPAELGDSAVYLCASSLASGAGYTFGSGTRLTVV.

The chain is built from TRBV5-1 and TRBJ2-7; unclear D gene. The V and J ends lost 7 bases and 0 bases respectively, with 8 bases between them. The CDR3 spans 12 residues. Looked up from germline, CDR1 is SGHRS and CDR2 is YFSETQ. As DNA, the CDR3 is TGCGCCAGCGGAACTACCTCCTACGAGCAGTACTTC. Encoded protein: CASGTTSYEQYF.

The CDR3 sequence is CASSDWGADTQYF. CDR3 sequence (DNA): TGCGCCAGCAGTGATTGGGGGGCAGATACGCAGTATTTT. The genes are TRBV10-2 and TRBJ2-3; D may be TRBD2 (6 bases). The CDR3 totals 13 residues. CDR1 WSHSY and CDR2 SAAADI come from the germline V gene. V was pared by 3 bases and J by 4 bases, with 8 bases between.

The chain couples TRBV5-4 to TRBJ2-3; 7 bases map to TRBD2. The germline V gene encodes CDR1 SGHNT and CDR2 YYREEE (reference sequence). V lost 5 bases to trimming and J lost 3 bases; unmatched junction nucleotides: 6. The CDR3 consists of 14 residues. CDR3 sequence reads: CASRDWGGTDTQYF. In nucleotides, the CDR3 is TGTGCCAGCAGGGACTGGGGAGGGACAGATACGCAGTATTTT.

The chain is built from TRBV7-2 and TRBJ1-6; no clear D. V shed 2 bases and J shed 9 bases, with 17 bases lying between them. Germline values: CDR1 SGHTA, CDR2 FQGNSA. CDR3 length: 16 residues. CDR3 amino acids: CASSLLAGNWGSPLHF. Here the CDR3 DNA reads TGTGCCAGCAGCTTACTCGCGGGGAATTGGGGTTCACCCCTCCACTTT.

V gene TRBV28 combines with J gene TRBJ2-1; 9 positions agree with TRBD2. V shed 4 bases and J 0 bases; nucleotides not matched to a gene: 4. In germline, CDR1 is MDHEN, CDR2 SYDVKM. This CDR3 contains 16 residues. CDR3 nucleotides: TGTGCCAGCAGTTCTCATAGCGGGAGCTCCTACAATGAGCAGTTCTTC. This gives the protein CASSSHSGSSYNEQFF.

V is TRBV7-6 and J is TRBJ2-6; TRBD1 matches 7 bases. The V and J ends lost 5 bases and 2 bases, in that order; junction bases with no gene match: 3. CDR3 length equals 15 residues. Per germline, CDR1 SGHVS and CDR2 FNYEAQ. CDR3: CASSQTGAGANVLTF. The CDR3, as DNA: TGTGCCAGCAGCCAAACAGGGGCTGGGGCCAACGTCCTGACTTTC.

The table lists this clone with a count of one. J is TRBJ2-3 and V is TRBV9; 7 bases map to TRBD2. The J segment lost 1 base and the V segment lost 3 bases, leaving 23 bases of the junction unmatched. There are 21 residues in the CDR3. CDR1 is SGDLS, CDR2 YYNGEE, per germline. The CDR3, as DNA: TGTGCCAGCAGCGCCCTCTTCACCCCGCGGGCCGGGACTAAAGGCACAGATACGCAGTATTTT. Amino acids: CASSALFTPRAGTKGTDTQYF.

The rearrangement uses TRBV24-1 and TRBJ2-7; 9 bases align to TRBD1. The CDR3 length is 18 residues. J gave up 3 bases and V 2 bases, and 13 bases lay outside the gene matches. In germline, CDR1 is KGHDR, CDR2 SFDVKD. DNA of the CDR3: TGTGCCACCAGTGATTCTCCGGGACAGGGTGAAATAGGCTACGAGCAGTACTTC. The encoded protein is CATSDSPGQGEIGYEQYF.

The chain carries TRBV9 and TRBJ1-2, with TRBD1 as a possible D gene (6 bases). From germline, CDR1 is SGDLS and CDR2 YYNGEE. V dropped 0 bases and J dropped 5 bases, with 11 bases sitting between them. This CDR3 has 14 amino acids. CDR3 bases: TGTGCCAGCAGCGTAGCTGGGGGCGTGTATGGCTACACCTTC. Amino acid sequence: CASSVAGGVYGYTF.

The chain recombines TRBV3-1 (or the pseudogene TRBV3-2) with TRBJ1-2; a possible D gene is TRBD1 (5 bases). V gave up 5 bases and J gave up 8 bases, with 15 bases separating them. CDR1 and CDR2 (germline): LGHDT, YNNKEL (reference sequence). This CDR3 region has 13 residues. The CDR3 nucleotides read TGTGCCAGCAGCGCCGCTAGGGGAGGAGGCTACACCTTC. Translation: CASSAARGGGYTF.

The J gene is TRBJ2-7, the V gene TRBV12-3 or TRBV12-4, with 8 nucleotides matching TRBD1. V lost 5 bases to trimming and J lost 5 bases; unmatched junction nucleotides: 5. The CDR3 covers 13 residues. In DNA, the CDR3 is TGTGCCAGCAGTAGGACAGGGAGCAACGAGCAGTACTTC. This gives the protein CASSRTGSNEQYF.

V is TRBV15 and J is TRBJ2-5; 9 bases fit TRBD1. This CDR3 spans 18 amino acids. Germline trimming cut 6 bases from V and 5 bases from J; bases unmatched to any gene: 19. Germline CDR1 LNHNV, CDR2 YYDKDF (reference sequence). CDR3 residues: CATSRLITGTGTGETQYF. The DNA of the CDR3 is TGTGCCACCAGTCGTCTCATAACCGGGACAGGGACTGGGGAGACCCAGTACTTC.

This chain links TRBV5-6 with TRBJ2-7, with TRBD2 matching over 7 bases. With 2 bases clipped from V and 6 bases from J, the junction kept 11 bases outside the gene matches. Per germline, CDR1 SGHDT and CDR2 YYEEEE. The CDR3 covers 15 residues. CDR3 DNA sequence: TGTGCCAGCAGCTTTTTGGGCCCAGGGAGGGGCGAGCAGTACTTC. It translates to CASSFLGPGRGEQYF.

This chain links TRBV18 with TRBJ2-3, with 7 bases lining up with TRBD1. The ends lost 3 bases at V and 4 bases at J; junction bases unmatched: 7. Germline V CDR1 and CDR2: KGHSH, LQKENI. The CDR3 extends over 15 amino acids. The CDR3, as DNA: TGTGCCAGCTCACCGCCCACAGGGGAAGCAGATACGCAGTATTTT. This sequence encodes CASSPPTGEADTQYF.

This sequence joins TRBV13 and TRBJ2-7; TRBD2 matches at 16 bases. Germline CDR1 is PRHDT and CDR2 is FYEKMQ (reference sequence). There are 16 residues in the CDR3. Unmatched junction bases numbered 6, after V lost 4 bases and J lost 6 bases. The CDR3 DNA is TGTGCCAGCAGCTGGGGGACTAGCGGGAGGGGTCGCGAGCAGTACTTC. The encoded protein is CASSWGTSGRGREQYF.

This chain joins TRBV15 and TRBJ2-1; D uncertain. The CDR3 is made up of 13 amino acids. Germline V gene lookup returns CDR1 LNHNV and CDR2 YYDKDF (reference sequence). With 8 bases removed from V and 0 bases from J, the gap between germline ends came to 8 bases. CDR3: CATSAGSYNEQFF. CDR3 in DNA: TGTGCCACCTCGGCAGGCTCCTACAATGAGCAGTTCTTC.